The 15 T cell receptor beta chains in this list originate from one sample, sequenced in a study of shared clonotypes between healthy human individuals. Here immunoSEQ multiplex PCR was the method, and the copy in TCRdb shows in-frame clones only, minus some. The sample consists of 150,000 to 200,000 clones, 85% to 95% of them appearing once. The sequencing input was naive CD4+ T cells sorted from blood. This sample's subset: CD45RA+ positively selected. The source is a woman in her 30s in good health.

The CDR3 protein is CASSMKGAGIYQPQHF. In nucleotides, the CDR3 is TGTGCCAGTAGTATGAAGGGGGCCGGGATTTATCAGCCCCAGCATTTT. The genes are TRBV19 and TRBJ1-5, with TRBD1 identical over 7 bases. Germline CDR1 is LNHDA and CDR2 is SQIVND (reference sequence). CDR3 length: 16 residues. Germline trimming cut 3 bases from V and 5 bases from J; bases unmatched to any gene: 10.

This chain joins TRBV4-1 and TRBJ2-1; 9 bases agree with TRBD1. The germline CDR1 and CDR2 sequences are MGHRA and YSYEKL. The junction had 5 bases not matched to a gene; V was cut back by 2 bases and J by 0 bases. The CDR3 extends over 17 amino acids. For the CDR3, the DNA is TGCGCCAGCAGCCAAAGGACAGGGGCTAGCTCCTACAATGAGCAGTTCTTC. Amino acids: CASSQRTGASSYNEQFF.

This sequence joins TRBV6-5 and TRBJ2-5; 10 bases agree with TRBD1. The germline CDR1 and CDR2 sequences are MNHEY and SVGAGI. The CDR3 has 14 residues. V lost 2 bases and J lost 4; bases outside the gene matches: 1. CDR3 sequence: CASSYDRGLETQYF. CDR3 sequence (DNA): TGTGCCAGCAGTTACGACAGGGGGCTAGAGACCCAGTACTTC.

This chain uses TRBV19 with TRBJ2-1; 9 positions agree with TRBD1. The V gene end was trimmed by 3 bases and the J gene end by 9 bases; junction bases not matched to a gene: 6. This CDR3 is built from 14 residues. The germline V gene has CDR1 LNHDA and CDR2 SQIVND (reference sequence). CDR3 region: CASSILQGAGEQFF. The CDR3 DNA reads as TGTGCCAGTAGTATTCTACAGGGGGCGGGTGAGCAGTTCTTC.

The chain couples TRBV11-2 to TRBJ1-5; D gene unclear. This CDR3 spans 12 amino acids. V was trimmed by 2 bases and J by 6 bases, leaving 5 bases between them. Germline V lookup: CDR1 SGHAT, CDR2 FQNNGV. The CDR3 loop is CASSLSGQPQHF. As DNA, the CDR3 is TGTGCCAGCAGCTTATCGGGTCAGCCCCAGCATTTT.

This chain joins TRBV5-5 and TRBJ2-7, with D unresolved. Germline V gives CDR1 SGHKS, CDR2 YYEKEE (reference sequence). The CDR3 loop spans 15 amino acids. V lost 3 bases and J lost 3, with 16 bases in between. CDR3 nucleotide sequence: TGTGCCAGCAGCTCCACGACGGTTCTACTCTACGAGCAGTACTTC. It yields the protein CASSSTTVLLYEQYF. Full variable domain (missing parts from reference TRBV5-5 and TRBJ2-7): DAGVTQSPTHLIKTRGQQVTLRCSPISGHKSVSWYQQVLGQGPQFIFQYYEKEERGRGNFPDRFSARQFPNYSSELNVNALLLGDSALYLCASSSTTVLLYEQYFGPGTRLTVT.

This chain connects TRBV27 to TRBJ2-7; maybe TRBD2 (6 bases). The CDR3 loop spans 13 amino acids. CDR1 is MNHEY, CDR2 SMNVEV, per germline (reference sequence). The germline V and J ends were trimmed by 7 bases and 3 bases, with 13 bases remaining between them. In DNA, the CDR3 is TGTGCCAGCATGCGCGGGACGGGCTACGAGCAGTACTTC. This codes for CASMRGTGYEQYF.

This chain joins TRBV28 and TRBJ2-7; 9 nucleotides agree with TRBD1. From germline, CDR1 is MDHEN and CDR2 SYDVKM. V shed 4 bases, J shed 2 bases, and the junction held 6 bases outside the gene matches. This CDR3 is built from 15 residues. The CDR3 nucleotides are TGTGCCAGCAGTTCCCCGGGACAGGGCACCTACGAGCAGTACTTC. It codes for CASSSPGQGTYEQYF.

V gene TRBV27 combines with J gene TRBJ2-3; 7 positions agree with TRBD1. Trimming removed 0 bases from V and 0 bases from J; junction bases left unmatched: 3. CDR1 and CDR2 (germline): MNHEY, SMNVEV (reference sequence). This CDR3 has 16 amino acids. CDR3 sequence reads: CASSLSGTASTDTQYF. For the CDR3, the DNA is TGTGCCAGCAGTTTATCCGGGACAGCTAGCACAGATACGCAGTATTTT.

The chain has TRBV25-1 and TRBJ2-5; 9 nucleotides agree with TRBD1. Gene TRBJ2-7 matches the end of the DNA better, so the J call may be wrong. CDR1 is MGHDK and CDR2 is SYGVNS in the germline V gene. The CDR3 consists of 13 residues. The CDR3 coding sequence is TGTGCCAGCGGTAGTGGACAGGGGTACGAGCAGTACTTC. It encodes CASGSGQGYEQYF.

V and J are TRBV4-1 and TRBJ1-4; D is possibly TRBD1 (5 bases). Germline CDR1 reads MGHRA; CDR2 reads YSYEKL. The ends were cut back, 1 base at V and 7 bases at J, with 10 bases in the middle. The length of the CDR3 is 14 residues. The CDR3 protein is CASSQGQGVEKLFF. The CDR3 DNA sequence: TGCGCCAGCAGCCAAGGCCAGGGAGTTGAAAAACTGTTTTTT.

The J gene is TRBJ2-7, the V gene TRBV6-1; TRBD2 aligns across 7 bases. The V and J ends lost 8 bases and 3 bases, in that order; junction bases with no gene match: 10. The CDR3 is 14 residues long. Looked up from germline, CDR1 is MNHNS and CDR2 is SASEGT. This CDR3 is CASYGGLAGYEQYF. CDR3 DNA: TGTGCCAGCTATGGTGGGTTAGCGGGCTACGAGCAGTACTTC.

The CDR3 loop is CASKAGQGSTRNTEAFF. Here the CDR3 DNA reads TGTGCCAGCAAGGCCGGACAGGGGAGTACTCGGAACACTGAAGCTTTCTTT. The chain recombines TRBV2 with TRBJ1-1; 9 bases line up with TRBD1. V trimming: 7 bases; J trimming: 1 base; junction bases outside the gene matches: 13. The germline gives CDR1 SNHLY, CDR2 FYNNEI. The CDR3 consists of 17 residues. The whole variable domain, remainder taken from reference TRBV2 and TRBJ1-1, is EPEVTQTPSHQVTQMGQEVILRCVPISNHLYFYWYRQILGQKVEFLVSFYNNEISEKSEIFDDQFSVERPDGSNFTLKIRSTKLEDSAMYFCASKAGQGSTRNTEAFFGQGTRLTVV.

The V gene is TRBV27, the J gene TRBJ2-1; 8 positions agree with TRBD1. V was pared by 6 bases and J by 7 bases, with 2 bases of the junction left unmatched. CDR3 length: 12 residues. Germline V gene sequence: CDR1 MNHEY, CDR2 SMNVEV (reference sequence). This CDR3 is CASRTGGNEQFF. DNA for the CDR3: TGTGCCAGCAGAACAGGGGGGAATGAGCAGTTCTTC.

Only one count was recorded for this clone. This chain links TRBV15 with TRBJ1-5, with a weak D call TRBD1 (5 bases). Trimming removed 0 bases from V and 4 bases from J, with 13 bases in between. Germline V gives CDR1 LNHNV, CDR2 YYDKDF (reference sequence). This CDR3 comprises 16 residues. CDR3 sequence reads: CATSRERGPQNQPQHF. In nucleotides, the CDR3 is TGTGCCACCAGCAGAGAACGGGGCCCCCAGAATCAGCCCCAGCATTTT.